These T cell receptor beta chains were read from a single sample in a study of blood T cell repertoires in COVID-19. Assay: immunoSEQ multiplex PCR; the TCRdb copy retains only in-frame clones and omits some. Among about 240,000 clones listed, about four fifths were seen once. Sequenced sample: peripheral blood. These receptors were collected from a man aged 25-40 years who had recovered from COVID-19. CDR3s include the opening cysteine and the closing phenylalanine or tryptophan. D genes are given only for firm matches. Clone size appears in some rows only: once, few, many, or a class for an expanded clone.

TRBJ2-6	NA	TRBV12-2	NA	TGTGCAAGTCGCTTAGCCGAGACAGGGGCGAACTCTGGGGCCAACGTCCTGACTTTC	CASRLAETGANSGANVLTF
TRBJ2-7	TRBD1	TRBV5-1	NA	TGCGCCAGCAGTATCGGGACAGGGTACCAATACGAGCAGTACTTC	CASSIGTGYQYEQYF
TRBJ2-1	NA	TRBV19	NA	TGTGCCAGTGGATGGGGATCGACGGGACTCCTCTACAATGAGCAGTTCTTC	CASGWGSTGLLYNEQFF
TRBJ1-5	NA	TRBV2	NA	TGTGCCAGCCGTTATACAGGGCACAATCAGCCCCAGCATTTT	CASRYTGHNQPQHF
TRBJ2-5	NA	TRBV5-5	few	TGTGCCAGCAGCTTGGTCCCCCCAGGGATTGGAGAGACCCAGTACTTC	CASSLVPPGIGETQYF
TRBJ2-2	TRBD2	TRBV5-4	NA	TGTGCCAGCAGCTCTGGCAGGGAGGGAAACACCGGGGAGCTGTTTTTT	CASSSGREGNTGELFF
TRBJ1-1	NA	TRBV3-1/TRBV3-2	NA	TGTGCCAGCAGCCGGTTGACAGAGTCCACTGAAGCTTTCTTT	CASSRLTESTEAFF
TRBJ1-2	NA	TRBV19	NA	TGTGCCAGTAGTATAGACTCGGACATTACGGGTGGCTACACCTTC	CASSIDSDITGGYTF
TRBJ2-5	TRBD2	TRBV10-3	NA	TGTGCCGTCTCTAGCGGACAAGAGACCCAGTACTTC	CAVSSGQETQYF
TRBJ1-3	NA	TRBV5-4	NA	TGTGCCAGCAGCTTGGAAGCGAGGGCTGGAAACACCATATATTTT	CASSLEARAGNTIYF
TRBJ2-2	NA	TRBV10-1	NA	TGCGCCAGCAGTGGATCGCTAGGAAACACCGGGGAGCTGTTTTTT	CASSGSLGNTGELFF
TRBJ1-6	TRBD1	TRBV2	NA	TGTGCCAGCAGTGAAAGGCAGGGGGCGAATTCACCCCTCCACTTT	CASSERQGANSPLHF
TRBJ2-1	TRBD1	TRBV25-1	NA	TGTGCCAGCAGTTTGGGACAGCCCTACAATGAGCAGTTCTTC	CASSLGQPYNEQFF
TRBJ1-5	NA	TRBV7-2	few	TGTGCCAGCAGCTTTGGGCCCAATCAGCCCCAGCATTTT	CASSFGPNQPQHF
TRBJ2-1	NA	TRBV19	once	TGTGCCAGTAGTATAGATCTTAGGGGGAATGAGCAGTTCTTC	CASSIDLRGNEQFF
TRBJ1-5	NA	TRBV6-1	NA	TGTGCCAGCAGTGAAAGAGGGAGGGGAGGCAATCAGCCCCAGCATTTT	CASSERGRGGNQPQHF
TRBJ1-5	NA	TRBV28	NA	TGTGCCAGCAGTTTGATCGGACAACTTTATCAGCCCCAGCATTTT	CASSLIGQLYQPQHF
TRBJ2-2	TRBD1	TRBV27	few	TGTGCCAGCAGCGTGACAGGGTACACCGGGGAGCTGTTTTTT	CASSVTGYTGELFF
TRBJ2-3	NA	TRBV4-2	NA	TGTGCCAGCAGCCAAGGATTCCAGCAGGGCACAGATACGCAGTATTTT	CASSQGFQQGTDTQYF
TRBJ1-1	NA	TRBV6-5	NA	TGTGCCAGCAGTTACGCAACAGGGTATACTACTGAAGCTTTCTTT	CASSYATGYTTEAFF
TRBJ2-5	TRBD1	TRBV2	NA	TGTGCCAGCACGCCGACCGGGACAGGGGTGGGGACCCAGTACTTC	CASTPTGTGVGTQYF
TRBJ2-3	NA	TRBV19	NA	TGTGCCAGTAGTGCAACCCGCGCCGATACGCAGTATTTT	CASSATRADTQYF
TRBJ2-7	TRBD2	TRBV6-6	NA	TGTGCCAGCACCAGACTAGCGGGGCCTTACGAGCAGTACTTC	CASTRLAGPYEQYF
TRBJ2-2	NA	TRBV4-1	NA	TGCGCCAGCAGCCCGATCCATGGGAGAGGTACCGGGGAGCTGTTTTTT	CASSPIHGRGTGELFF
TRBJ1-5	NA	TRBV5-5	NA	TGTGCCAGCAGCTTCTTCCGGGACACCGCCGCGGCCCAGCATTTT	CASSFFRDTAAAQHF
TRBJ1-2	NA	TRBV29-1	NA	TGCAGCGTCGCTAGGGGTAACTATGGCTACACCTTC	CSVARGNYGYTF
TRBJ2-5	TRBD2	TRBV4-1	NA	TGCGCCAGCAGCCATGGTAGCGGGGCGGGACAAGAGACCCAGTACTTC	CASSHGSGAGQETQYF
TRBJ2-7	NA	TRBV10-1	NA	TGCGCCAGCAGTGATACGAGGACAGACGCCTACGAGCAGTACTTC	CASSDTRTDAYEQYF
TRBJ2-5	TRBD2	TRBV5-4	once	TGTGCCAGCAGCTTAGCGGGGGGGCGGGAGACCCAGTACTTC	CASSLAGGRETQYF
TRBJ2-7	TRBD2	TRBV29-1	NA	TGCAGCGTTCGGGCTACCGGGGGGGACCCCTACGAGCAGTACTTC	CSVRATGGDPYEQYF
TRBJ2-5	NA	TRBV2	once	TGTGCCCGGGGAGCTGCGGGTGGGACCCAGTACTTC	CARGAAGGTQYF
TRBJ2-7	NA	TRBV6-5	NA	TGTGCCAGCACCACGGACTACTACGAGCAGTACTTC	CASTTDYYEQYF
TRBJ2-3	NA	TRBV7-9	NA	TGTGCCAGCAGCTTACCAGGGTCCAGCACAGATACGCAGTATTTT	CASSLPGSSTDTQYF
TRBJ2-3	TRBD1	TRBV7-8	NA	TGTGCCAGCAGCCCCTCTCGACAGGGTACAGATACGCAGTATTTT	CASSPSRQGTDTQYF
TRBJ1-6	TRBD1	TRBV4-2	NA	TGTGCCAGCAGCCAAGAAAGGCAGGGGGGATCACCCCTCCACTTT	CASSQERQGGSPLHF